The entry that follows covers one TCR beta chain sequence. TCRdb called the RT-PCR reads again in MiXCR, with one record for every CDR3 protein. This repertoire shows some 570,000 distinct CDR3 sequences, over 9% found once; its top ten account for approximately 9.9%. The germline V gene has CDR1 LNHNV and CDR2 YYDKDF (reference sequence). With 5 bases removed from V and 2 bases from J, the gap between germline ends came to 9 bases. The CDR3 loop spans 13 amino acids. This sample stems from a study of response to subunit inactivated influenza vaccine. These same data were also listed under a study on T cells expressing NK-cell markers. That source adds: Generation of TCR beta cDNA was performed by 5'RACE template switching incorporating UMIs. Topping the CD3+CD56-NKG2C+ fraction as well were these clonotypes, in a handful of donors.

This clonotype originated in a man aged 50-59 years who received an inactivated influenza vaccine. The sample consisted of PBMCs from blood, taken on the day of vaccination. J is TRBJ2-5 and V is TRBV15; D uncertain. CDR3 residues: CATSGPEQETQYF. The CDR3 DNA follows: TGTGCCACCAGCGGCCCCGAACAAGAGACCCAGTACTTC.